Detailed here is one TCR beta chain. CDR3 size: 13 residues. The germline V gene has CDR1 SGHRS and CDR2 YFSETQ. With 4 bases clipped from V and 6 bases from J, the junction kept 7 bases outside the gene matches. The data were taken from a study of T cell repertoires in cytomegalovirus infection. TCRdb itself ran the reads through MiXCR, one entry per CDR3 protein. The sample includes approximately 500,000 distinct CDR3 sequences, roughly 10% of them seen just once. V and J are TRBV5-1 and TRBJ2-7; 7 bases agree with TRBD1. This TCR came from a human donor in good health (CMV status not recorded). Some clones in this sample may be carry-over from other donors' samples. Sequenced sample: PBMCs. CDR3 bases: TGCGCCAGCAGCAAAGACAGGGATCGCGAGCAGTACTTC. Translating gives CASSKDRDREQYF.